This TCR beta chain was identified in a study of blood T cell repertoires in COVID-19. Overall study: The samples span acute and convalescent COVID-19 from the United States, Italy and Spain. T cells, B-cell-depleted T cells, or PBMCs provided the cDNA or gDNA that served as material.

Concerning this clone itself: Other DNA variants within this sample encode the same CDR3.

Under the authors' procedure: The assay estimated nucleated cells by amplifying reference gene primers. The repertoire was sequenced with immunoSEQ multiplex PCR; TCRdb's copy has only in-frame clones and lacks some. Clone size and V and J calls were adopted from that table, with D and trimming inferred from the DNA. The sample has around 6,000 clones, around 67% seen once. V lost 4 bases and J lost 0, with 12 bases in between. The CDR3 length is 15 residues. Germline V gene sequence: CDR1 LGHDT, CDR2 YNNKEL (reference sequence). The chain has TRBV3-1 (or the pseudogene TRBV3-2) and TRBJ1-1; tentatively, D is TRBD1 (5 bases). The sequenced sample consisted of peripheral blood. The sequence came from a man aged 55 to 69 with acute or convalescent COVID-19. CDR3 DNA sequence: TGTGCCAGCAGCCCGCGGGGACGAATGAACACTGAAGCTTTCTTT. This sequence encodes CASSPRGRMNTEAFF.